The source of this T cell receptor (beta chain) is a study of blood T cell repertoires in COVID-19. Study details: COVID-19 samples from acute and convalescent phases originated in the United States, Italy and Spain. PBMCs, B-cell-depleted T cells, or T cells provided the cDNA or gDNA that made up the material.

Authors' analysis steps: Cell counts per sample came from amplifying reference gene primers. This table comes from immunoSEQ multiplex PCR, and its TCRdb copy is limited to in-frame clones, with some not included. The V and J calls and clone size are taken from that table; D and trimming were inferred from the DNA. The sample consists of 150,000 to 200,000 clones, about 85% of them appearing once. This CDR3 region has 14 residues. Trimming took off 0 bases at V and 7 bases at J, with 9 bases between the two ends. Germline CDR1 is LNHDA and CDR2 is SQIVND (reference sequence). The source material was peripheral blood. The chain uses TRBV19 and TRBJ1-4; D is perhaps TRBD1 (6 bases). The TCR sequence derives from a person aged 70 to 79 with COVID-19, enrolled during active disease. The DNA of the CDR3 is TGTGCCAGTAGTATAGAAACAGGGCGTGAAAAACTGTTTTTT. Translation: CASSIETGREKLFF.